This TCR beta chain was recorded in a study of OX40 agonist ivuxolimab in advanced cancers. On the study more broadly: Ivuxolimab was delivered to patients intravenously every 2 weeks at doses spanning 0.01 to 10 mg/kg. Mean age approximately 59 years, range about 20 to 90; around 80% male.

The protocol was immunoSEQ multiplex PCR, while the TCRdb copy is restricted to in-frame clones and leaves out a portion. The profile covers roughly 75,000 clones, with approximately 93% appearing a single time and around 6% taken by the ten largest. Trimming stripped 0 bases from V and 5 bases from J, with 11 bases between. The CDR3 is made up of 15 amino acids. CDR1 is MNHEY, CDR2 SMNVEV, per germline (reference sequence). The TCR sequence derives from an adult with an advanced solid tumor such as melanoma, head and neck, liver or kidney cancer. The V gene is TRBV27, the J gene TRBJ1-5; D not certain. The sequencing here drew on CD4+ or CD8+ T cells sorted from blood, taken in a trial of the OX40 agonist ivuxolimab. DNA of the CDR3: TGTGCCAGCAGTTTATCGTGGAAGGGCCATCAGCCCCAGCATTTT. Protein product: CASSLSWKGHQPQHF.